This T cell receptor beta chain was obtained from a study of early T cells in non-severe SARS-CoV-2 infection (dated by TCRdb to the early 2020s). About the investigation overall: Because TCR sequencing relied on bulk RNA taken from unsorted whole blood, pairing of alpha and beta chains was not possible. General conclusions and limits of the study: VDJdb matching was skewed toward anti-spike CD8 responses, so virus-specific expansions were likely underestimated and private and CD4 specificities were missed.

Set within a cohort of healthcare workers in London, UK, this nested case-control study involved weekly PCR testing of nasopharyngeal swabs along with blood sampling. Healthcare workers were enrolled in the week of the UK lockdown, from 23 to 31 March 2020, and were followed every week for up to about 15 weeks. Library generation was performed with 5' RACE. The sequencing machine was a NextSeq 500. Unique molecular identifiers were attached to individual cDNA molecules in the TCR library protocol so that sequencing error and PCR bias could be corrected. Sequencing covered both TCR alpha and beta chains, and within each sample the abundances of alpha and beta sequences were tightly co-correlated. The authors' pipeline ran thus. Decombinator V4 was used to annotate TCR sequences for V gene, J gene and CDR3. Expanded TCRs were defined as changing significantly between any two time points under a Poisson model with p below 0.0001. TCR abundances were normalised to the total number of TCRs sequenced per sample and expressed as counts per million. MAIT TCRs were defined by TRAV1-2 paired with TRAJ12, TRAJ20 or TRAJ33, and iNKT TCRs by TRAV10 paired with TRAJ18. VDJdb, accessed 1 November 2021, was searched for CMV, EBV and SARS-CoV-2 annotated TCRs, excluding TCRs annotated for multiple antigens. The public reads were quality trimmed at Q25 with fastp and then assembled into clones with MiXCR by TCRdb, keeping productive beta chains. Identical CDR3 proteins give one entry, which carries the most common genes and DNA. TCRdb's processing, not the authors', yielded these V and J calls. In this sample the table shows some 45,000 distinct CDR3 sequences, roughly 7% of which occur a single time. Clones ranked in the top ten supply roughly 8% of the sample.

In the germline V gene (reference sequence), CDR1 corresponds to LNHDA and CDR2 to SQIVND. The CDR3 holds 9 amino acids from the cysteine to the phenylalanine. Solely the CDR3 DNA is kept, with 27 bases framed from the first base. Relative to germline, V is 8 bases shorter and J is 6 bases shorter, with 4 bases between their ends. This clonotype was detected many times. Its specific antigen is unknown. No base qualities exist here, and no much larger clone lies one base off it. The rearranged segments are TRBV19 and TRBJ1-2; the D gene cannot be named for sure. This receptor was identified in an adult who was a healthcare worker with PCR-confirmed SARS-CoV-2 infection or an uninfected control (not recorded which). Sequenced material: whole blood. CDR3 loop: CASGDGYTF. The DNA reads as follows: TGTGCCAGTGGGGATGGCTACACCTTC.